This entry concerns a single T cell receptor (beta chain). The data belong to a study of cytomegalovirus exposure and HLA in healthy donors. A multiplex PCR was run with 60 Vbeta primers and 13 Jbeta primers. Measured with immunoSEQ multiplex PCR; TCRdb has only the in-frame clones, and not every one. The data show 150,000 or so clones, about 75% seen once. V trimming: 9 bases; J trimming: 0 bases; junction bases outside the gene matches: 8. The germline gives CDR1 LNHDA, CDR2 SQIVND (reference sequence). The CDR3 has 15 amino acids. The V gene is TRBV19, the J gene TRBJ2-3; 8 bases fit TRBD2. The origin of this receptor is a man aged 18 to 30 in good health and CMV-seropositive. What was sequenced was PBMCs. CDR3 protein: CASPLAETSTDTQYF. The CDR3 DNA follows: TGTGCCAGCCCACTAGCGGAGACTAGCACAGATACGCAGTATTTT. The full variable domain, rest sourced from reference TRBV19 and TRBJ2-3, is DGGITQSPKYLFRKEGQNVTLSCEQNLNHDAMYWYRQDPGQGLRLIYYSQIVNDFQKGDIAEGYSVSREKKESFPLTVTSAQKNPTAFYLCASPLAETSTDTQYFGPGTRLTVL.